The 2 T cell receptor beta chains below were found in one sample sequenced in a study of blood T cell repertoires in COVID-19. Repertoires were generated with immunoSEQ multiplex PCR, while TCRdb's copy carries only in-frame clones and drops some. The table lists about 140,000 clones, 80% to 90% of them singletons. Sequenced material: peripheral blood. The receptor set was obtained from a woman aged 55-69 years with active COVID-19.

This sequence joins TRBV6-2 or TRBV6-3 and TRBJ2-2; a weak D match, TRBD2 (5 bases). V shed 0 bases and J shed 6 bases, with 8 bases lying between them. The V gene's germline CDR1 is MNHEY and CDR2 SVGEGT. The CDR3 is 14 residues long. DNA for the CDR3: TGTGCCAGCAGTTACTCGGAGGAGGCCGGGGAGCTGTTTTTT. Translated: CASSYSEEAGELFF.

CDR3 in amino acids: CASSPLGTGLMNTEAFF. CDR3 nucleotide sequence: TGTGCCAGCAGCCCTCTCGGGACAGGCCTCATGAACACTGAAGCTTTCTTT. The chain combines TRBV7-6 with TRBJ1-1; 8 bases map to TRBD1. The germline V gene encodes CDR1 SGHVS and CDR2 FNYEAQ. Germline trimming cut 5 bases from V and 0 bases from J; bases unmatched to any gene: 11. CDR3 length: 17 residues.